This TCR beta chain was profiled in a study of blood T cell repertoires in COVID-19. On the study more broadly: Spain, Italy and the United States supplied samples that represented acute and convalescent COVID-19. From T cells, B-cell-depleted T cells, or PBMCs came the material, which was cDNA or gDNA.

As handled by the study authors: Estimated nucleated cell counts came from reference gene primer amplification. Generated by immunoSEQ multiplex PCR, the TCRdb table keeps only in-frame clones and is missing some. V and J calls and clone size are copied from that table; D and trimming were computed from the DNA. The sample contains about 370,000 clones, around 87% of which appear only once. Deletions cut 3 bases from V and 8 bases from J, with 11 bases between. The CDR3 runs 13 residues. Germline V lookup: CDR1 MGHRA, CDR2 YSYEKL. Recruited during active infection, patients (from Seattle) were subsequently followed longitudinally. This clone was picked up a small number of times.

The sequence came from a woman in her twenties or thirties with COVID-19, enrolled during active disease. The chain uses TRBV4-1 and TRBJ2-1; D ambiguous. The sequencing sample was made of peripheral blood. The CDR3 region is CASSHRTMDEQFF. The DNA for the CDR3 is TGCGCCAGCAGCCATCGTACTATGGATGAGCAGTTCTTC.